What follows are 21 T cell receptor delta chains derived from one specimen sequenced in a study of gamma-delta T cells after stem cell transplantation. TCRdb reapplied CATT to the RT-PCR reads. This table has about 14,000 delta-chain clones, around 33% appearing once. The sample was gamma-delta T cells. The source of these receptors is a human donor. It is not recorded whose cells these are; they may come from a transplant donor.

A few counts support this clone. This chain connects TRAV29/DV5 to TRDJ2; 7 nucleotides align to TRDD3. CDR3 length: 22 amino acids. Germline-derived CDR1 and CDR2 are NSMFDY and ISSIKDK. The V gene end was trimmed by 3 bases and the J gene end by 4 bases; junction bases not matched to a gene: 30. CDR3 in DNA: TGTGCAGCAACAGCCCTTGTCCCCATATCTTACTGGGGACCCCCCCCGACAGCACAACTCTTCTTT. It encodes CAATALVPISYWGPPPTAQLFF.

The V and J genes are TRDV1 and TRDJ1, with D maybe TRDD3 (5 bases). CDR1 is TSWWSYY and CDR2 is QGS in the germline V gene. Between the trimmed V and J ends, which lost 9 bases and 2 bases, there was a span of 22 bases. CDR3 length: 16 amino acids. CDR3 protein: CALLGGLNPPTDKLIF. The CDR3 DNA reads as TGTGCTCTCCTCGGGGGTCTTAACCCACCAACCGATAAACTCATCTTT.

This clone came up a few times. The chain joins TRDV3 to TRDJ2, with TRDD3 identical over 10 bases. The CDR3 is 14 amino acids. CDR1 is TVYSNPD, CDR2 GDNSRS, per germline (reference sequence). The junction had 1 base not matched to a gene; V was cut back by 0 bases and J by 3 bases. The CDR3 DNA follows: TGTGCCTTTAGGTGGGGGATACTGACAGCACAACTCTTCTTT. It codes for CAFRWGILTAQLFF.

A few counts support this clone. The chain combines TRDV2 with TRDJ2; 7 bases agree with TRDD3. The CDR3 loop spans 16 amino acids. With 0 bases clipped from V and 3 bases from J, the junction kept 6 bases outside the gene matches. Germline V CDR1 and CDR2: GEAIGNYY, EKD. The CDR3: CACDTALWGMTAQLFF. CDR3 coding DNA: TGTGCCTGTGACACCGCGCTTTGGGGGATGACAGCACAACTCTTCTTT.

DNA for the CDR3: TGTGCCTGTGACACCTGGGGGATGGACACCCGACAGATGTTTTTC. It specifies CACDTWGMDTRQMFF. V is TRDV2 and J is TRDJ3, with TRDD3 identical over 8 bases. This CDR3 contains 15 residues. CDR1 and CDR2 (germline): GEAIGNYY, EKD. J gave up 6 bases and V 0 bases, and 0 bases lay outside the gene matches.

The chain is built from TRDV2 and TRDJ3; 12 bases are shared with TRDD3. J lost 2 bases, V lost 0 bases, and 13 bases had no gene match. There are 22 residues in the CDR3. Germline V CDR1 and CDR2: GEAIGNYY, EKD. The CDR3 nucleotides are TGTGCCTGTGACACCGTACTGGGGGATACCCTCGAGATCCCCTGGGACACCCGACAGATGTTTTTC. It translates to CACDTVLGDTLEIPWDTRQMFF.

This clone was observed a few times. V usage is TRDV1 and J usage is TRDJ2, with 9 bases lining up with TRDD3. CDR1 TSWWSYY and CDR2 QGS come from the germline V gene. The CDR3 loop spans 19 amino acids. V lost 0 bases and J lost 5; bases outside the gene matches: 13. The chain's CDR3 is CALGELPTGGRDRTAQLFF. The CDR3 nucleotides read TGTGCTCTTGGGGAACTCCCTACTGGGGGACGCGACCGTACAGCACAACTCTTCTTT.

This clone was seen a handful of times. The germline gene is not matched at one end of the junction; a read error may be the cause. This specimen includes other DNA sequences encoding the same CDR3. The V call is TRDV2, the J call TRDJ3, with 12 bases that match TRDD3. The CDR3 sequence is 18 residues long. From germline, CDR1 is GEAIGNYY and CDR2 EKD. CDR3: CACDTVLGDTWDTRQMFF. In DNA form, the CDR3 reads TGTGCCTGTGACACAGTACTGGGGGATACCTGGGACACCCGGCAGATGTTTTTC.

V usage is TRDV1 and J usage is TRDJ1, with a possible D match to TRDD2 (6 bases). The CDR3 sequence is 23 residues long. The germline V gene encodes CDR1 TSWWSYY and CDR2 QGS. Between the trimmed V and J ends, which lost 5 bases and 0 bases, there was a span of 37 bases. The CDR3 is CALGPSEGILQRLPPFYTDKLIF. CDR3 in DNA: TGTGCTCTTGGGCCTTCGGAGGGCATCCTACAACGTCTACCCCCTTTTTACACCGATAAACTCATCTTT.

About this clone itself: This clone may be a read error of a much larger clone one base away. Other DNA variants within this sample encode the same CDR3. The chain recombines TRDV2 with TRDJ3, with 9 positions matching TRDD3. V was pared by 1 base and J by 0 bases, with 3 bases of the junction left unmatched. CDR3 size: 18 residues. CDR1 is GEAIGNYY and CDR2 is EKD in the germline V gene. Here the CDR3 reads CACDTYWGSSWDTRQMFF. In nucleotides, the CDR3 is TGTGCCTGTGACACATACTGGGGGAGCTCCTGGGACACCCGACAGATGTTTTTC.

This clone showed up just a few times. The chain carries TRDV3 and TRDJ1; TRDD3 agrees at 9 bases. The trim removed 0 bases at V and 0 bases at J, leaving 20 bases unmatched. The CDR3 totals 20 residues. Germline V CDR1 and CDR2: TVYSNPD, GDNSRS (reference sequence). The CDR3 is CAFRGGLLTGGRPYTDKLIF. CDR3 DNA sequence: TGTGCCTTTAGGGGTGGCCTTCTTACTGGGGGACGACCCTACACCGATAAACTCATCTTT.

In the case of this clone: Being one base from a much bigger clone, this may be a read error. This same CDR3 is encoded by further DNA sequences in the sample. This chain links TRDV2 with TRDJ3; 8 nucleotides agree with TRDD3. Losses at the gene ends were 2 bases for V and 0 bases for J; bases not matched to a gene: 5. Germline V CDR1 and CDR2: GEAIGNYY, EKD. The CDR3 extends over 18 amino acids. As DNA, the CDR3 is TGTGCCTGTGACAATACTGGGGGCTACTCCTGGGACACCCGACAGATGTTTTTC. Its translation: CACDNTGGYSWDTRQMFF.

Note on this clone: Other DNA variants within this sample encode the same CDR3. The CDR3 coding sequence is TGTGCCTGTGACACCGGCAGATTGACTGGGGGCGTCCAGATTTACACCGATAAACTCATCTTT. Translating gives CACDTGRLTGGVQIYTDKLIF. This chain connects TRDV2 to TRDJ1, with 8 nucleotides matching TRDD3. Germline CDR1 reads GEAIGNYY; CDR2 reads EKD. The CDR3 length is 21 residues. V lost 0 bases and J lost 0; bases outside the gene matches: 20.

On this clone itself: The sample holds other DNA sequences that translate to the same CDR3. J is TRDJ1 and V is TRDV1; no clear D. V lost 0 bases, J lost 0 bases, and 23 bases lay in between. CDR1 is TSWWSYY, CDR2 QGS, per germline. The CDR3 runs 20 residues. In DNA, the CDR3 is TGTGCTCTTGGGGAACTAGAATCAAACCTCCGTTTAGTTGACACCGATAAACTCATCTTT. This gives the protein CALGELESNLRLVDTDKLIF.

This clone was counted a few times. The rearrangement links TRDV2 to TRDJ3, with 7 bases matching TRDD3. V was pared by 9 bases and J by 2 bases, with 18 bases of the junction left unmatched. In germline, CDR1 is GEAIGNYY, CDR2 EKD. CDR3 size: 19 residues. In DNA form, the CDR3 reads TGTGCCGGGGGAGACTGGGGCCAAGAGGGCCCCTGGGACACCCGACAGATGTTTTTC. This encodes CAGGDWGQEGPWDTRQMFF.

This clone was found a few times. Sequence at one end of the junction differs from germline and may be a read error. The rearrangement uses TRDV3 and TRDJ1; TRDD3 agrees at 12 bases. CDR3 size: 19 residues. Germline lookup yields CDR1 TVYSNPD and CDR2 GDNSRS (reference sequence). The CDR3 bases are TGTGCCTTTAGATGCAAAACTAGTACTGGGGGATACCACACCGATAAGCTCATCTTT. Its translation: CAFRCKTSTGGYHTDKLIF.

The chain is built from TRDV1 and TRDJ1; tentatively, D is TRDD2 (5 bases). The CDR3 is 15 amino acids. The V gene lost 0 bases and the J gene lost 3 bases, with 11 bases spanning the gap. Germline CDR1 and CDR2: TSWWSYY and QGS. CDR3 DNA: TGTGCTCTTGGGGAACTAGTTCCTCCCTCCGATAAACTCATCTTT. It yields the protein CALGELVPPSDKLIF.

This clone was seen a few times. The chain has TRDV1 and TRDJ1; 10 bases map to TRDD3. The CDR3 is 24 amino acids. The germline CDR1 and CDR2 sequences are TSWWSYY and QGS. Trimming took 0 bases from V and 0 from J; bases not matched to a gene: 25. The CDR3 is CALGELATSYCTGGCCGYTDKLIF. The CDR3 DNA reads TGTGCTCTTGGGGAACTTGCGACTTCCTATTGTACTGGGGGATGCTGCGGGTACACCGATAAACTCATCTTT.

The genes are TRDV1 and TRDJ1, with a possible D match to TRDD3 (5 bases). The germline V and J ends were trimmed by 4 bases and 2 bases, with 35 bases remaining between them. This CDR3 spans 22 amino acids. Germline CDR1 is TSWWSYY and CDR2 is QGS. The CDR3 reads CALGGRSHGGTFNPVNTDKLIF. The CDR3 bases are TGTGCTCTTGGGGGCCGCTCCCACGGGGGTACCTTTAACCCTGTGAATACCGATAAACTCATCTTT.

In its sample, this clone was seen a few times. The V and J genes are TRDV1 and TRDJ2; 8 nucleotides line up with TRDD3. Germline V CDR1 and CDR2: TSWWSYY, QGS. The CDR3 has 22 amino acids. Trimming took 0 bases from V and 0 from J; bases not matched to a gene: 18. The CDR3 coding sequence is TGTGCTCTTGGGGAACTAGGACCTACTCCTGGGGATACACAAGCTTTGACAGCACAACTCTTCTTT. Encoded protein: CALGELGPTPGDTQALTAQLFF.

This clone was detected a few times. The CDR3 DNA follows: TGTGCTCTTGGGGCTCAAGTTCTGGGGAGGGGGAAACTCATCTTT. Amino acids: CALGAQVLGRGKLIF. V is TRDV1 and J is TRDJ1; TRDD3 is a possible D gene (6 bases). Trimming stripped 4 bases from V and 8 bases from J, with 20 bases between. There are 15 residues in the CDR3. Germline V lookup: CDR1 TSWWSYY, CDR2 QGS.